This entry lists 26 T cell receptor beta chains sequenced from one sample in a study of CD8 T cells in Susac syndrome. Random hexamers served to reverse transcribe roughly 0.5 to 1 ug RNA. MiXCR, run by TCRdb on the immunoSEQ multiplex PCR reads, gives a single entry per CDR3 protein. The repertoire holds some 95,000 distinct CDR3 sequences, with approximately 92% as singletons. Sequencing was carried out using CD8+ T cells from PBMCs. The receptors originated from a human donor in good health.

This chain connects TRBV6-5 to TRBJ2-4; 7 bases are shared with TRBD2. Per the germline V gene, CDR1 is MNHEY and CDR2 is SVGAGI. The junction had 5 bases not matched to a gene; V was cut back by 4 bases and J by 2 bases. This CDR3 region has 15 residues. For the CDR3, the DNA is TGTGCCAGCAGTTCTCCAGCGGGGACCAAAAACATTCAGTACTTC. Translated: CASSSPAGTKNIQYF.

The gene calls are TRBV14 and TRBJ2-1; D tentatively reads TRBD1 or TRBD2 (5 bases each). Trimming left V 2 bases short and J 8 bases short, with 10 bases between. The germline CDR1 and CDR2 sequences are SGHDN and FVKESK. The CDR3 length is 13 residues. CDR3 in amino acids: CASSQNSGHEQFF. The CDR3, as DNA: TGTGCCAGCAGCCAAAATTCGGGACATGAGCAGTTCTTC.

This sequence joins TRBV12-3 or TRBV12-4 and TRBJ1-2; D is unresolved. The CDR3 consists of 13 residues. Trimming left V 3 bases short and J 2 bases short, with 7 bases between. CDR3 in amino acids: CASSLDLNYGYTF. The CDR3 DNA reads TGTGCCAGCAGTTTGGACCTAAACTATGGCTACACCTTC.

The genes are TRBV7-9 and TRBJ2-5, with D unresolved. The germline V and J ends were trimmed by 11 bases and 3 bases, with 16 bases remaining between them. This CDR3 spans 13 amino acids. Germline V gene sequence: CDR1 SEHNR, CDR2 FQNEAQ (reference sequence). The CDR3 sequence: CALRPDSKETQYF. CDR3 sequence (DNA): TGTGCCCTCCGACCAGACTCTAAAGAGACCCAGTACTTC.

This sequence joins TRBV29-1 and TRBJ1-5; TRBD1 might be the D (5 bases). Germline lookup yields CDR1 SQVTM and CDR2 ANQGSEA. There are 13 residues in the CDR3. Trimming left V 4 bases short and J 6 bases short, with 13 bases between. The CDR3 bases are TGCAGCGTTGGGGTGGGGGACGGTCAGCCCCAGCATTTT. Its protein product is CSVGVGDGQPQHF.

The chain couples TRBV3-1 to TRBJ2-2; 8 bases map to TRBD2. This CDR3 spans 17 amino acids. J was trimmed by 2 bases and V by 4 bases; bases with no gene match: 9. Germline V gives CDR1 LGHDT, CDR2 YNNKEL (reference sequence). The CDR3 bases are TGTGCCAGCAGCCCTAGAATTAGCGGGGTAAACACCGGGGAGCTGTTTTTT. It yields the protein CASSPRISGVNTGELFF.

The chain joins TRBV30 to TRBJ1-1; 8 nucleotides align to TRBD1. The junction had 5 bases not matched to a gene; V was cut back by 8 bases and J by 6 bases. Germline assignment: CDR1 GTSNPN and CDR2 SVGIG (reference sequence). The CDR3 covers 11 residues. CDR3 loop: CAGDRGAEAFF. The CDR3 coding sequence is TGTGCCGGAGACAGGGGTGCTGAAGCTTTCTTT. The variable domain in full, completed from reference TRBV30 and TRBJ1-1, reads SQTIHQWPATLVQPVGSPLSLECTVEGTSNPNLYWYRQAAGRGLQLLFYSVGIGQISSEVPQNLSASRPQDRQFILSSKKLLLSDSGFYLCAGDRGAEAFFGQGTRLTVV.

The chain uses TRBV2 and TRBJ2-2; 10 nucleotides match TRBD1. CDR1 and CDR2 from the germline V gene are SNHLY and FYNNEI. Unmatched junction bases numbered 1, after V lost 3 bases and J lost 3 bases. The CDR3 loop spans 15 amino acids. The CDR3 region is CASSEGQGYTGELFF. The CDR3 region has the DNA TGTGCCAGCAGTGAGGGACAGGGGTACACCGGGGAGCTGTTTTTT.

The CDR3 DNA is TGTGCCAGCAGCTCGCTAATTAGCGGGCGGACAGATACGCAGTATTTT. Amino acids: CASSSLISGRTDTQYF. J is TRBJ2-3 and V is TRBV5-8; TRBD2 matches at 7 bases. CDR1 is SGHTS and CDR2 is YDEGEE in the germline V gene. This CDR3 region has 16 residues. V shed 3 bases and J 3 bases; nucleotides not matched to a gene: 10.

This chain links TRBV9 with TRBJ2-3; TRBD2 aligns across 8 bases. The CDR3 contains 17 residues. V lost 3 bases, J lost 2 bases, and 11 bases stayed unmatched. CDR1 is SGDLS, CDR2 YYNGEE, per germline. The CDR3 DNA reads as TGTGCCAGCAGCGCTTGGGGAGCGGGGGCCATCACAGATACGCAGTATTTT. This gives the protein CASSAWGAGAITDTQYF.

The chain combines TRBV29-1 with TRBJ2-3, with TRBD2 identical over 8 bases. The CDR3 is made up of 14 amino acids. V was clipped by 4 bases and J by 4 bases; unmatched bases: 7. CDR1 SQVTM and CDR2 ANQGSEA come from the germline V gene. The CDR3 region has the DNA TGCAGCGTTGGGGTTAGCGGGGTCGCAGATACGCAGTATTTT. It specifies CSVGVSGVADTQYF.

The genes are TRBV7-9 and TRBJ1-1; D is perhaps TRBD1 (6 bases). CDR3 length: 15 amino acids. Germline loops: CDR1 SEHNR, CDR2 FQNEAQ (reference sequence). Trimming cost V 3 bases and J 3 bases, with 14 bases left between them. In nucleotides, the CDR3 is TGTGCCAGCAGCTTTAGACAGGCGGCGGACACTGAAGCTTTCTTT. This gives the protein CASSFRQAADTEAFF.

The V call is TRBV12-3 or TRBV12-4, the J call TRBJ1-1; 10 bases map to TRBD1. V gave up 9 bases and J gave up 3 bases; unmatched junction bases: 7. This CDR3 is built from 14 residues. CDR3: CASGSGTGDTEAFF. CDR3 nucleotides: TGTGCCAGTGGGTCCGGGACAGGGGACACTGAAGCTTTCTTT.

The chain links TRBV5-1 to TRBJ2-7; D is possibly TRBD2 (5 bases). The germline V gene encodes CDR1 SGHRS and CDR2 YFSETQ. CDR3 length: 15 amino acids. The V end was cut by 0 bases, the J end by 5 bases, with 15 bases between. CDR3 in amino acids: CASSLAVQDSDEQYF. CDR3 nucleotide sequence: TGCGCCAGCAGCTTGGCGGTGCAGGATAGCGACGAGCAGTACTTC.

The gene calls are TRBV5-1 and TRBJ1-2; D unclear. The CDR3 is 14 residues long. V gave up 4 bases and J gave up 6 bases, with 16 bases separating them. Germline lookup yields CDR1 SGHRS and CDR2 YFSETQ. The CDR3 region has the DNA TGCGCCAGCAGCCTGGGAAGTGGGTATAATGGCTACACCTTC. It specifies CASSLGSGYNGYTF.

This rearrangement joins TRBV6-1 to TRBJ2-1; D call uncertain. There are 14 residues in the CDR3. Germline-derived CDR1 and CDR2 are MNHNS and SASEGT. Trimming pared 3 bases from V and 2 bases from J, leaving 8 bases between. CDR3 loop: CASSEEYAYNEQFF. As DNA, the CDR3 is TGTGCCAGCAGTGAGGAGTATGCCTACAATGAGCAGTTCTTC.

This rearrangement joins TRBV27 to TRBJ2-7, with a tentative D call TRBD1 (6 bases). The CDR3 is 15 amino acids. Germline lookup yields CDR1 MNHEY and CDR2 SMNVEV (reference sequence). Trimming cost V 6 bases and J 1 base, with 16 bases left between them. The CDR3 here is CASSRPGTPSYEQYF. The CDR3 DNA reads as TGTGCCAGCAGCCGACCCGGGACACCTTCCTACGAGCAGTACTTC.

The rearrangement links TRBV6-2 or TRBV6-3 to TRBJ1-5; D not resolved. CDR1 is MNHEY, CDR2 SVGEGT, per germline. V was shortened by 0 bases and J by 0 bases, with 9 bases between the two germline ends. This CDR3 spans 16 amino acids. The CDR3 DNA reads TGTGCCAGCAGTTACTCGAGGTCCTTTAGCAATCAGCCCCAGCATTTT. It specifies CASSYSRSFSNQPQHF.

The chain has TRBV10-3 and TRBJ1-2; D gene uncertain. CDR1 ENHRY and CDR2 SYGVKD come from the germline V gene. Trimming stripped 4 bases from V and 7 bases from J, with 13 bases between. CDR3 length equals 13 residues. CDR3 protein: CAISGPPRGGYTF. CDR3 bases: TGTGCCATCAGTGGTCCACCTCGGGGTGGCTACACCTTC.

The chain joins TRBV5-1 to TRBJ2-3, with D possibly being TRBD1 or TRBD2 (5 bases each). V was clipped by 3 bases and J by 2 bases, with 7 bases between them. The CDR3 consists of 13 residues. Germline loops: CDR1 SGHRS, CDR2 YFSETQ. The DNA for the CDR3 is TGCGCCAGCAGCTCCGGGGCCACAGATACGCAGTATTTT. It is translated as CASSSGATDTQYF.

This clonotype is a singleton in its sample. V is TRBV4-1 and J is TRBJ1-6; tentative D call: TRBD1 (5 bases). CDR3 size: 16 residues. Germline V lookup: CDR1 MGHRA, CDR2 YSYEKL. Trimming stripped 2 bases from V and 6 bases from J, with 14 bases between. The CDR3: CASSQRSGTLNSPLHF. DNA for the CDR3: TGCGCCAGCAGCCAAAGATCGGGGACTCTTAATTCACCCCTCCACTTT.

CDR3 region: CASSHRDSYEQYF. The CDR3 nucleotides are TGCGCCAGCAGCCACCGGGACAGCTACGAGCAGTACTTC. The chain combines TRBV4-1 with TRBJ2-7, with 7 bases identical to TRBD1. The V and J ends lost 3 bases and 3 bases, in that order; junction bases with no gene match: 2. This CDR3 region has 13 residues. Germline V gene data show CDR1 as MGHRA and CDR2 as YSYEKL.

In its sample, this clonotype was seen once. The V and J genes are TRBV19 and TRBJ2-7, with 7 positions matching TRBD1. Germline values: CDR1 LNHDA, CDR2 SQIVND (reference sequence). The CDR3 runs to 13 residues. The V segment lost 10 bases and the J segment 4 bases; nucleotides outside the gene matches: 10. The CDR3 nucleotides are TGTGCCACCAGCCCCACACAGGGGTACGAGCAGTACTTC. This translates into CATSPTQGYEQYF. Filled out from reference TRBV19 and TRBJ2-7, the complete variable domain reads DGGITQSPKYLFRKEGQNVTLSCEQNLNHDAMYWYRQDPGQGLRLIYYSQIVNDFQKGDIAEGYSVSREKKESFPLTVTSAQKNPTAFYLCATSPTQGYEQYFGPGTRLTVT.

Turning to this clonotype: Sequence at one end of the junction differs from germline and may be a read error. This chain joins TRBV5-1 and TRBJ1-2, with D unclear. The germline V gene encodes CDR1 SGHRS and CDR2 YFSETQ. This CDR3 is 12 amino acids long. CDR3 in amino acids: CASSLGGSGYTF. DNA for the CDR3: TGTGCCAGCAGCTTAGGAGGGAGTGGCTACACCTTC.

This rearrangement joins TRBV7-3 to TRBJ2-1; the D gene is possibly TRBD1 (7 bases). Germline V lookup: CDR1 SGHTA, CDR2 FQGTGA. The CDR3 contains 15 residues. The V and J ends lost 4 bases and 9 bases respectively, with 19 bases between them. CDR3 in DNA: TGTGCCAGCAGCTCAACCACAGGGGCGGGGAGTGAGCAGTTCTTC. It codes for CASSSTTGAGSEQFF.

The V gene is TRBV19, the J gene TRBJ2-2; unclear D gene. The germline V and J ends were trimmed by 1 base and 7 bases, with 4 bases remaining between them. This CDR3 is 12 amino acids long. Germline CDR1 and CDR2: LNHDA and SQIVND (reference sequence). The CDR3 reads CASSIGGGELFF. CDR3 in DNA: TGTGCCAGTAGTATAGGTGGCGGGGAGCTGTTTTTT.